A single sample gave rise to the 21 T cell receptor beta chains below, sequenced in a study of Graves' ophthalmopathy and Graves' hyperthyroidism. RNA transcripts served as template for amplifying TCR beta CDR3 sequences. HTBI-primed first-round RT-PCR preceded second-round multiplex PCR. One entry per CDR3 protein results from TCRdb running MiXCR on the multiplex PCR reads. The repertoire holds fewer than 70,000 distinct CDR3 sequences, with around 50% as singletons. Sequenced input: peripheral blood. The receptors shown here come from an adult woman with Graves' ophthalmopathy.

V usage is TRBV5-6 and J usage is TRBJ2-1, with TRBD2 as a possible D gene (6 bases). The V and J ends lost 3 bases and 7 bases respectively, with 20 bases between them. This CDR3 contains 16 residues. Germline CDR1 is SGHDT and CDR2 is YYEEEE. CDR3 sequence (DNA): TGTGCCAGCAGCTACACGGCGGCGTCGGGGGTAAATGAGCAGTTCTTC. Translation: CASSYTAASGVNEQFF. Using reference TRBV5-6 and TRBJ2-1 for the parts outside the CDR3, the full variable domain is DAGVTQSPTHLIKTRGQQVTLRCSPKSGHDTVSWYQQALGQGPQFIFQYYEEEERQRGNFPDRFSGHQFPNYSSELNVNALLLGDSALYLCASSYTAASGVNEQFFGPGTRLTVL.

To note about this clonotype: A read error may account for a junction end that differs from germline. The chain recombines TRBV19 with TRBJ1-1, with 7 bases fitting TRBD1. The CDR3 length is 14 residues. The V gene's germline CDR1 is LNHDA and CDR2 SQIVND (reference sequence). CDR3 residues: CASIKGQLNTEALF. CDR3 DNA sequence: TGTGCCAGCATCAAGGGACAGCTTAACACTGAAGCTCTCTTT.

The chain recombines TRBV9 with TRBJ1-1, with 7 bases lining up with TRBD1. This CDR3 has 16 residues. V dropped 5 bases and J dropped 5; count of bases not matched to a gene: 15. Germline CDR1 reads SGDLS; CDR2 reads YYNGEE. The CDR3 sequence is CASSEGARIGATEAFF. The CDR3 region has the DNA TGTGCCAGCAGTGAGGGGGCCCGGATTGGTGCTACTGAAGCTTTCTTT.

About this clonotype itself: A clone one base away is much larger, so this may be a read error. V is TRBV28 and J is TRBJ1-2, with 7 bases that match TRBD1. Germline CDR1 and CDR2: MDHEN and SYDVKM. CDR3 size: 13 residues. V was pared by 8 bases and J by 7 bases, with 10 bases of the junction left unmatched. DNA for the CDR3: TGTGCCAGCGGGATGACAGGGAGCTCTGGCTACACCTTC. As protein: CASGMTGSSGYTF.

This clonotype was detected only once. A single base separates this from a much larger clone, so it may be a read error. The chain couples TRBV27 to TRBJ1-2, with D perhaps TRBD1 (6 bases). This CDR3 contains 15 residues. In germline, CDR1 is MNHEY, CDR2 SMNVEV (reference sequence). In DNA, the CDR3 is TGTGCCAGCAGTTTTCATGCGCAAGGGGGTTATGGCTACGCCTTC. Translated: CASSFHAQGGYGYAF.

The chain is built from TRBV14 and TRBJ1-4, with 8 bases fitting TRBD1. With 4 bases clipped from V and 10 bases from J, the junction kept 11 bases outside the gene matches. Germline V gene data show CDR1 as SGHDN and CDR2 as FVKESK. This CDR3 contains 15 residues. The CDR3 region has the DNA TGTGCCAGCAGCCCGCGACAGGGGAGGGACGGAAAACTGTTTTTT. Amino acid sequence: CASSPRQGRDGKLFF.

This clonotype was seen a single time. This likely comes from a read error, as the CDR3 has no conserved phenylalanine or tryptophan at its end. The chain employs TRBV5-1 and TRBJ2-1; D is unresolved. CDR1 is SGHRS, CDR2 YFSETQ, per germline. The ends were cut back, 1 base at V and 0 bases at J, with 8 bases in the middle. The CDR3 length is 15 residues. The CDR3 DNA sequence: TGCGCCAGCAGCTTGATGGCGAGCTCCTACAATGAGCAGTTCTCC. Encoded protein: CASSLMASSYNEQFS.

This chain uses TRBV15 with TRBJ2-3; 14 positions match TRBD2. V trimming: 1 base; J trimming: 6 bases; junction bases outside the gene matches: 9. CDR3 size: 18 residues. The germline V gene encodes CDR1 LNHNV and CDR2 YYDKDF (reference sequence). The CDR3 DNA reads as TGTGCCACCAGCAGAGCTCTTGGGACTAGCGGGAGAGACGATACGCAGTATTTT. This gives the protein CATSRALGTSGRDDTQYF.

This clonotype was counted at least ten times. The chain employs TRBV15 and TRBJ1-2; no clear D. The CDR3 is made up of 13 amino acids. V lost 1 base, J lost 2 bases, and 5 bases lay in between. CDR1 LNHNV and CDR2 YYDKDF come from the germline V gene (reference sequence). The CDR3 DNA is TGTGCCACCAGCAGAGTCCGGAACTATGGCTACACCTTC. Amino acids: CATSRVRNYGYTF.

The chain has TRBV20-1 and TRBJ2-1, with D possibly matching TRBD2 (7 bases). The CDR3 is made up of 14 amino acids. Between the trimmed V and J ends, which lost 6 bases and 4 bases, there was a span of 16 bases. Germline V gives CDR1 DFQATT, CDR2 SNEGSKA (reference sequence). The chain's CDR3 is CSARGATTYNEQFF. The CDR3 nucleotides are TGCAGTGCCCGGGGGGCTACAACTTACAATGAGCAGTTCTTC.

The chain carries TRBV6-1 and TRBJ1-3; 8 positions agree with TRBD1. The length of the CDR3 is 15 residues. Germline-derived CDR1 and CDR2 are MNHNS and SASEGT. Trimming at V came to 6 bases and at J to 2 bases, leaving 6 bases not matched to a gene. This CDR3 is CASRSGQVPGNTIYF. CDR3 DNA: TGTGCCAGCAGGTCGGGACAGGTTCCTGGAAACACCATATATTTT.

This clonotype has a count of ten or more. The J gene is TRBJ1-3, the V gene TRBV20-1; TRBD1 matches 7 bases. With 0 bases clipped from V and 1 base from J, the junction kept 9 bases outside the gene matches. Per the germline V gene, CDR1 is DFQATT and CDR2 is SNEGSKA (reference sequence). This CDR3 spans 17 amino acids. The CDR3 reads CSARDLGETGSGNTIYF. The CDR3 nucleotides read TGCAGTGCTAGAGATTTAGGCGAGACAGGGTCTGGAAACACCATATATTTT.

The CDR3 here is CASKNREGAFF. The CDR3 DNA is TGTGCCAGCAAGAATAGGGAGGGGGCTTTCTTT. The chain recombines TRBV12-3 or TRBV12-4 with TRBJ1-1; D possibly corresponds to TRBD1 (5 bases). Trimming stripped 7 bases from V and 11 bases from J, with 14 bases between. The CDR3 is 11 residues long.

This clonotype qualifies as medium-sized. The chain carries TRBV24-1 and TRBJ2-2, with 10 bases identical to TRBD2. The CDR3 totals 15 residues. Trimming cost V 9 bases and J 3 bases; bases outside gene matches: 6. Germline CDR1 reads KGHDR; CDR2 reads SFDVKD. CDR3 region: CATSPSGRDTGELFF. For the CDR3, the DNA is TGTGCCACCTCCCCTAGCGGGAGAGACACCGGGGAGCTGTTTTTT.

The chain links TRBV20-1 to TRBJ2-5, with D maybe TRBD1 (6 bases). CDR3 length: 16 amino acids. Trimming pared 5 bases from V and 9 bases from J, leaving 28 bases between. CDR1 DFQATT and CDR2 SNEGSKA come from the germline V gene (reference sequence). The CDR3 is CSARESAPGENQPQYF. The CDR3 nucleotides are TGCAGTGCTCGGGAATCGGCGCCAGGGGAGAATCAGCCCCAGTACTTC.

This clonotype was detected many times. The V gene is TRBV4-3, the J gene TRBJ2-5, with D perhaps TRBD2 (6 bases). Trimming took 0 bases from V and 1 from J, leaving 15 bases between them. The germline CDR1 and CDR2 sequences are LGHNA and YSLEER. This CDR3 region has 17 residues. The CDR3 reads CASSQDRDWRFQETQYF. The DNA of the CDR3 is TGCGCCAGCAGCCAAGATCGGGACTGGAGGTTCCAAGAGACCCAGTACTTC.

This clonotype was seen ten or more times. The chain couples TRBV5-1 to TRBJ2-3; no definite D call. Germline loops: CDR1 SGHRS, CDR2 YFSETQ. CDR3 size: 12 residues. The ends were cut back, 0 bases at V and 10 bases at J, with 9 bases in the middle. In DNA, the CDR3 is TGCGCCAGCAGCTTGGATTCGGTCGCGCAGTATTTT. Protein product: CASSLDSVAQYF.

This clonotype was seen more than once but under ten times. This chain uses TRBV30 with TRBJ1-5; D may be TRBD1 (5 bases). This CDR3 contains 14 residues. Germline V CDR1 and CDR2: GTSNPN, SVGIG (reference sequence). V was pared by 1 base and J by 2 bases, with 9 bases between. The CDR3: CAWSAGTGNQPQHF. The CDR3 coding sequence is TGTGCCTGGAGTGCTGGGACGGGCAATCAGCCCCAGCATTTT.

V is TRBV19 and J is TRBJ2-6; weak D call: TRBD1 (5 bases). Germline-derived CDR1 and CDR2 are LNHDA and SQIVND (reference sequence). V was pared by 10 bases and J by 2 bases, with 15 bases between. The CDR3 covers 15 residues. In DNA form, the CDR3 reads TGTGCCACCTGGGCAGGGCACGCTGGGGCCAACGTCCTGACTTTC. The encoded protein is CATWAGHAGANVLTF.

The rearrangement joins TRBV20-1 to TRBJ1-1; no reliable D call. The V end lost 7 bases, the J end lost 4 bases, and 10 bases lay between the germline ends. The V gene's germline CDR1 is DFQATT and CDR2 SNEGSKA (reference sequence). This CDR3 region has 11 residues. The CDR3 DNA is TGCAGTGGCATCCGGGGCACTGAAGCTTTCTTT. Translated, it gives CSGIRGTEAFF.

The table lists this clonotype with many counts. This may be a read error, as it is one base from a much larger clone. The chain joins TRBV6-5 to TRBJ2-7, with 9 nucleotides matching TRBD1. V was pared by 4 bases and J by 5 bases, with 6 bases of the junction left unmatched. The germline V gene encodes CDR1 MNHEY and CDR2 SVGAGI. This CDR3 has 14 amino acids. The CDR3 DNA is TGTGCCAGCAGTTTCCGGGACAGGGTCAACGAGCAGTACTTC. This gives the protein CASSFRDRVNEQYF.